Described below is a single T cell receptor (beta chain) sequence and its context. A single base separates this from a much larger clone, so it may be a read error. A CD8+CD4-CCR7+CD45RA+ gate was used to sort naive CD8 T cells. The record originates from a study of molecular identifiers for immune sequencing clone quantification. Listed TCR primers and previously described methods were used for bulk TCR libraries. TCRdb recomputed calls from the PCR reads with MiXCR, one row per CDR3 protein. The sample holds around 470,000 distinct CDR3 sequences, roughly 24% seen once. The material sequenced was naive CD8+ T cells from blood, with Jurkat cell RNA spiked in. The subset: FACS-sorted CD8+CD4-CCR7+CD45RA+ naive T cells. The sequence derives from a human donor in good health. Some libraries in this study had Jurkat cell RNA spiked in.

Here the CDR3 DNA reads TGTGCCACCAGCAGATCCCCACCCGGTAGCAGTCAGCCCCAGCATTTT. It yields the protein CATSRSPPGSSQPQHF. The rearrangement uses TRBV15 and TRBJ1-5; D remains ambiguous. The CDR3 has 16 amino acids. Germline CDR1 and CDR2: LNHNV and YYDKDF (reference sequence).